This note documents a single TCR beta chain sequence. Its antigen is undetermined. The CDR3 covers 18 residues. For the second PCR, which ran for about 7 to 11 cycles, a sample-barcoded 5' primer and a J-beta primer mix were used. TCRdb used MiXCR to reprocess the 5' RACE reads, holding one entry per CDR3 protein. The profile shows roughly 800,000 distinct CDR3 sequences, around 25% of them singletons. There were at least 6 micrograms of total RNA extracted from every sample. The sample is drawn from a study of blood T cells in healthy people across ages. General study points: Relative to aged donors, long-lived donors carried more naive CD4+ cells and displayed higher diversity.

The same sample was also used in a study of T cells of mothers and their children. Turning to that study: A few healthy Caucasian mothers, along with their six children, served as the donors. Over 8 million TCR beta CDR3 reads were obtained from each mother, and about 3 million from each child.

Sequencing used blood. The receptor was isolated from a boy between 10 and 17 years old in good health. The J gene is TRBJ2-6, the V gene TRBV21-1; TRBD2 reflects the table's D call only, with no check against the DNA. TRBV21-1 is recorded as a pseudogene. As DNA, the CDR3 is TGTGCCAGCCGGCGGACTAGCGGGCTGTGCTCTGGGGCCAACGTCCTGACTTTC. It yields the protein CASRRTSGLCSGANVLTF.